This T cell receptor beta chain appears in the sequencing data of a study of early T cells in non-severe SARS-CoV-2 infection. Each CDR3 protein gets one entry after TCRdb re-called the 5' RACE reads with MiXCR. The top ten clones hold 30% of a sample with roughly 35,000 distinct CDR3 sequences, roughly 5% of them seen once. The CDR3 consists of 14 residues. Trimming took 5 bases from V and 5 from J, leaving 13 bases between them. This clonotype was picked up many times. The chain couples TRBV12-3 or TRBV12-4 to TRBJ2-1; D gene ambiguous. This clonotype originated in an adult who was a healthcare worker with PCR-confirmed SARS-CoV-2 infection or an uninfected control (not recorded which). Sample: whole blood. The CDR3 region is CASSSYNRHNEQFF. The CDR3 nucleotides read TGTGCCAGCAGTAGTTACAACCGACACAATGAGCAGTTCTTC.